This T cell receptor (beta chain) was identified in a study of blood T cell repertoires in COVID-19. Across the study: In each case, the material was cDNA or gDNA derived from T cells, B-cell-depleted T cells, or PBMCs.

Measured with immunoSEQ multiplex PCR; TCRdb has only the in-frame clones, and not every one. The sample records 130,000 to 150,000 clones, 80% to 90% being singletons. The sample comprised peripheral blood. The source of this sequence is a man aged 55 to 70 with active or convalescent COVID-19.

CDR3 loop: CASSPPGFSNTEAFF. CDR3 sequence (DNA): TGTGCCAGCAGCCCTCCAGGTTTCTCGAACACTGAAGCTTTCTTT. The rearrangement joins TRBV11-2 to TRBJ1-1; D call uncertain. The CDR3 length is 15 residues. Between the trimmed V and J ends, which lost 5 bases and 1 base, there was a span of 14 bases. Germline CDR1 and CDR2: SGHAT and FQNNGV.